These 27 T cell receptor beta chains share one sample of origin, sequenced in a study of T-cell reconstitution after alpha-beta-depleted transplantation in children. The authors prepared the TCRbeta library with unique molecular identifiers. TCRdb re-analysed the PCR reads in MiXCR, keeping a single row per CDR3 protein. The data show 490,000 or so distinct CDR3 sequences, with under 15% seen just once and roughly 5.4% held by the top ten. Sequences were derived from PBMCs from the stem cell graft donor, sampled from the stem cell graft. The origin of the receptors is a human donor who donated a stem cell graft to a child with combined immunodeficiency.

The chain joins TRBV5-1 to TRBJ2-3; 10 nucleotides match TRBD1. The CDR3 runs to 17 residues. The V gene's germline CDR1 is SGHRS and CDR2 YFSETQ. Trimming removed 3 bases from V and 3 bases from J; junction bases left unmatched: 10. Here the CDR3 reads CASSWGGQGTLTDTQYF. The CDR3 DNA reads TGCGCCAGCAGCTGGGGGGGACAGGGGACTTTAACAGATACGCAGTATTTT.

In its sample, this clonotype was seen a few times. This chain connects TRBV4-3 to TRBJ1-6; 8 bases line up with TRBD1. CDR1 and CDR2 from the germline V gene are LGHNA and YSLEER. Unmatched junction bases numbered 4, after V lost 0 bases and J lost 6 bases. The CDR3 extends over 16 amino acids. The CDR3 bases are TGCGCCAGCAGCCAAGATACGACAGGGGTTAATTCACCCCTCCACTTT. Its protein product is CASSQDTTGVNSPLHF.

This clonotype was seen many times. The V gene is TRBV4-3, the J gene TRBJ2-1; the match to TRBD2 covers 8 bases. The CDR3 runs to 16 residues. V was clipped by 2 bases and J by 7 bases; unmatched bases: 10. Germline assignment: CDR1 LGHNA and CDR2 YSLEER. CDR3 amino acids: CASSQSSAGGWNEQFF. In nucleotides, the CDR3 is TGCGCCAGCAGCCAAAGCAGCGCGGGAGGATGGAATGAGCAGTTCTTC.

This rearrangement joins TRBV9 to TRBJ2-1; TRBD2 matches 8 bases. With 4 bases clipped from V and 8 bases from J, the junction kept 17 bases outside the gene matches. The CDR3 has 17 amino acids. The germline V gene encodes CDR1 SGDLS and CDR2 YYNGEE. CDR3 DNA sequence: TGTGCCAGCAGCCTAACAGACTTGCCGGGACTAGAAGATGAGCAGTTCTTC. It specifies CASSLTDLPGLEDEQFF.

This clonotype was found many times. The chain recombines TRBV5-1 with TRBJ2-1; D may be TRBD2 (6 bases). CDR3 length: 12 residues. Trimming removed 1 base from V and 10 bases from J, with 9 bases in between. In germline, CDR1 is SGHRS, CDR2 YFSETQ. The CDR3 protein is CASSLMGGEQFF. In DNA, the CDR3 is TGCGCCAGCAGCTTGATGGGGGGAGAGCAGTTCTTC.

This clonotype appeared a few times. The genes are TRBV29-1 and TRBJ2-7; D ambiguous. V was trimmed by 4 bases and J by 4 bases, leaving 11 bases between them. Germline-derived CDR1 and CDR2 are SQVTM and ANQGSEA. CDR3 length: 12 amino acids. CDR3 protein: CSVVGIGYEQYF. The CDR3 DNA sequence: TGCAGCGTTGTTGGGATTGGGTACGAGCAGTACTTC.

The chain has TRBV29-1 and TRBJ2-7, with D maybe TRBD1 (6 bases). Trimming took off 2 bases at V and 2 bases at J, with 10 bases between the two ends. The V gene's germline CDR1 is SQVTM and CDR2 ANQGSEA. The CDR3 totals 13 residues. Here the CDR3 DNA reads TGCAGCGTTGAATCGGACAGCCCCTACGAGCAGTACTTC. Translating it yields CSVESDSPYEQYF.

J is TRBJ2-5 and V is TRBV7-2; 9 nucleotides agree with TRBD2. V gave up 3 bases and J gave up 5 bases; unmatched junction bases: 10. This CDR3 comprises 16 residues. Germline-derived CDR1 and CDR2 are SGHTA and FQGNSA. In nucleotides, the CDR3 is TGTGCCAGCAGCTTGGGGTGGAGCGGGAGGTCCGAGACCCAGTACTTC. This encodes CASSLGWSGRSETQYF.

This clonotype was counted between two and nine times. This chain links TRBV15 with TRBJ1-4; D uncertain. CDR1 and CDR2 from the germline V gene are LNHNV and YYDKDF (reference sequence). The CDR3 spans 13 residues. V dropped 11 bases and J dropped 2 bases, with 12 bases sitting between them. The CDR3 nucleotides are TGTGCCTCCGGGAAGTCCACTAATGAAAAACTGTTTTTT. Translating gives CASGKSTNEKLFF.

The chain couples TRBV7-2 to TRBJ2-5, with D possibly TRBD2 on 5 matching bases. The CDR3 runs 15 residues. The V gene's germline CDR1 is SGHTA and CDR2 FQGNSA. Trimming took 1 base from V and 0 from J, leaving 9 bases between them. CDR3 region: CASSLVRGNQETQYF. The CDR3 DNA follows: TGTGCCAGCAGCTTAGTACGGGGAAACCAAGAGACCCAGTACTTC.

The rearrangement links TRBV7-2 to TRBJ2-3, with D tentatively TRBD1 (5 bases). The CDR3 length is 12 residues. Germline CDR1 SGHTA, CDR2 FQGNSA. Trimming shortened V by 5 bases and J by 9 bases, and 12 bases separated the two germline ends. The CDR3 DNA reads as TGTGCCAGCAGCCGGACACCGGGCACGCAGTATTTT. Protein: CASSRTPGTQYF.

The gene calls are TRBV12-3 or TRBV12-4 and TRBJ2-5; 10 positions match TRBD2. V trimming: 5 bases; J trimming: 1 base; junction bases outside the gene matches: 16. CDR3 length: 19 residues. The CDR3 protein is CASSHRGVAGGTFQETQYF. CDR3 in DNA: TGTGCCAGCAGTCACAGGGGAGTAGCGGGAGGTACCTTCCAAGAGACCCAGTACTTC.

This clonotype has just a few counts. The chain carries TRBV7-8 and TRBJ1-1, with D perhaps TRBD1 (6 bases). CDR3 length: 15 residues. Germline V gene sequence: CDR1 SGHVS, CDR2 FQNEAQ. V was shortened by 5 bases and J by 4 bases, with 17 bases between the two germline ends. CDR3 in amino acids: CASSRVSGGPTEAFF. The CDR3 DNA sequence: TGTGCCAGCAGCCGGGTGAGCGGGGGCCCCACTGAAGCTTTCTTT.

This clonotype was seen a handful of times. The rearrangement links TRBV4-3 to TRBJ1-1, with a possible D match to TRBD1 (6 bases). The CDR3 is 16 amino acids. V was shortened by 2 bases and J by 4 bases, with 17 bases between the two germline ends. The germline gives CDR1 LGHNA, CDR2 YSLEER. The CDR3 DNA follows: TGCGCCAGCAGCCAAAGTGGGGGGGCGCAGACCACTGAAGCTTTCTTT. Protein: CASSQSGGAQTTEAFF.

V and J are TRBV7-3 and TRBJ2-1, with a weak D call TRBD2 (5 bases). CDR3 size: 14 residues. V was pared by 1 base and J by 7 bases, with 11 bases between. Germline assignment: CDR1 SGHTA and CDR2 FQGTGA. CDR3 DNA sequence: TGTGCCAGCAGCTTAAATGCGGGTTGGAATGAGCAGTTCTTC. It codes for CASSLNAGWNEQFF.

This clonotype showed up many times. For the CDR3, the DNA is TGCGCCAGCAGCCTCCAACCGGACACTGAAGCTTTCTTT. Protein sequence: CASSLQPDTEAFF. The gene calls are TRBV5-1 and TRBJ1-1, with no clear D. Germline assignment: CDR1 SGHRS and CDR2 YFSETQ. The CDR3 sequence is 13 residues long. Trimming removed 4 bases from V and 3 bases from J, with 10 bases in between.

The rearrangement uses TRBV15 and TRBJ2-3; D uncertain. Germline assignment: CDR1 LNHNV and CDR2 YYDKDF (reference sequence). CDR3 length equals 15 residues. The ends were cut back, 0 bases at V and 4 bases at J, with 11 bases in the middle. The CDR3 spells CATSRDGIGADTQYF. Written as DNA, the CDR3 is TGTGCCACCAGCAGAGATGGTATCGGAGCAGATACGCAGTATTTT.

The chain joins TRBV10-2 to TRBJ1-2; D is perhaps TRBD1 (5 bases). The CDR3 consists of 15 residues. The V end lost 3 bases, the J end lost 6 bases, and 17 bases lay between the germline ends. Per the germline V gene, CDR1 is WSHSY and CDR2 is SAAADI. Here the CDR3 reads CASSDNPGISDGYTF. CDR3 DNA: TGCGCCAGCAGTGATAACCCAGGGATAAGTGATGGCTACACCTTC.

The chain carries TRBV30 and TRBJ1-5, with D unclear. CDR1 and CDR2 from the germline V gene are GTSNPN and SVGIG (reference sequence). The CDR3 has 14 amino acids. The germline V and J ends were trimmed by 1 base and 1 base, with 8 bases remaining between them. The CDR3, as DNA: TGTGCCTGGAGTGCGAGTGTAAGCAATCAGCCCCAGCATTTT. Translated: CAWSASVSNQPQHF.

In its sample, this clonotype was seen many times. This chain links TRBV7-9 with TRBJ2-7; D might be TRBD2 (5 bases). The germline V and J ends were trimmed by 8 bases and 3 bases, with 20 bases remaining between them. CDR1 and CDR2 from the germline V gene are SEHNR and FQNEAQ (reference sequence). The CDR3 is made up of 15 amino acids. In DNA form, the CDR3 reads TGTGCCAGCGAACAAACGTCCGGGAAAGGCTACGAGCAGTACTTC. Translating it yields CASEQTSGKGYEQYF.

This clonotype was recorded at least ten times. V is TRBV12-3 or TRBV12-4 and J is TRBJ2-7; 12 nucleotides match TRBD1. The CDR3 spans 15 residues. V shed 3 bases and J 7 bases; nucleotides not matched to a gene: 7. The CDR3 sequence is CASSLGTGGYREQYF. In DNA, the CDR3 is TGTGCCAGCAGTTTGGGGACAGGGGGCTACCGGGAGCAGTACTTC.

This clonotype was picked up a small number of times. This sequence joins TRBV12-3 or TRBV12-4 and TRBJ2-3; TRBD2 agrees at 14 bases. Losses at the gene ends were 5 bases for V and 5 bases for J; bases not matched to a gene: 15. The CDR3 is 19 amino acids. The DNA of the CDR3 is TGTGCCAGCAGTCCTGGGACTAGCGGGAGAATTCACCAGGGAGATACGCAGTATTTT. It codes for CASSPGTSGRIHQGDTQYF.

This clonotype has just a few counts. The chain uses TRBV29-1 and TRBJ1-4, with no clear D. The length of the CDR3 is 12 residues. V was cut by 6 bases and J by 4 bases, with 9 bases left in between. Germline lookup yields CDR1 SQVTM and CDR2 ANQGSEA. The CDR3 coding sequence is TGCAGCGTGGGCAGGCTTAATGAAAAACTGTTTTTT. The encoded protein is CSVGRLNEKLFF.

The CDR3 region is CASSKGTSGRSSYEQYF. CDR3 bases: TGTGCCAGCAGCAAAGGGACTTCGGGACGGAGCTCCTACGAGCAGTACTTC. This chain joins TRBV21-1 and TRBJ2-7; the table names TRBD1, a call not compared with the DNA. TRBV21-1 corresponds to a pseudogene. This CDR3 is 17 amino acids long.

This clonotype was picked up many times. The J gene is TRBJ2-7, the V gene TRBV4-3; D possibly matches TRBD1 or TRBD2 (5 bases each). Trimming stripped 2 bases from V and 3 bases from J, with 14 bases between. Germline V gene data show CDR1 as LGHNA and CDR2 as YSLEER. The CDR3 has 15 amino acids. The CDR3 DNA is TGCGCCAGCAGCCAATCGGGACCGGCGTTCTACGAGCAGTACTTC. It translates to CASSQSGPAFYEQYF.

The rearrangement uses TRBV4-1 and TRBJ2-2; 8 nucleotides align to TRBD2. The J segment lost 4 bases and the V segment lost 6 bases, leaving 25 bases of the junction unmatched. CDR3 length equals 21 residues. From germline, CDR1 is MGHRA and CDR2 YSYEKL. The CDR3 protein is CASRSSLGTRATGMGTGELFF. The CDR3 DNA follows: TGCGCCAGCAGGAGCTCGTTGGGGACTAGGGCAACTGGGATGGGCACCGGGGAGCTGTTTTTT.

This clonotype appeared a few times. The chain combines TRBV5-6 with TRBJ1-1; 7 positions agree with TRBD1. V lost 0 bases and J lost 5; bases outside the gene matches: 7. The CDR3 covers 15 residues. Per the germline V gene, CDR1 is SGHDT and CDR2 is YYEEEE. The CDR3 is CASSLVDRVGTEAFF. CDR3 in DNA: TGTGCCAGCAGCTTGGTTGACAGGGTCGGAACTGAAGCTTTCTTT. The variable domain in full, with the rest retrieved from reference TRBV5-6 and TRBJ1-1, is DAGVTQSPTHLIKTRGQQVTLRCSPKSGHDTVSWYQQALGQGPQFIFQYYEEEERQRGNFPDRFSGHQFPNYSSELNVNALLLGDSALYLCASSLVDRVGTEAFFGQGTRLTVV.